The clone carrying this TCR beta chain showed up just a few times. Its matching antigen is unknown. Use of 60 Vbeta and 13 Jbeta primers characterized the PCR. The assay was immunoSEQ multiplex PCR, and TCRdb's table has in-frame clones only and misses some. Of 120,000 or so clones in the sample, over 15% were seen once. With V trimmed by 5 bases and J by 3 bases, 6 bases remained unmatched. Germline loops: CDR1 SGHRS, CDR2 YFSETQ. The CDR3 sequence is 15 residues long. The data originate from a study of cytomegalovirus exposure and HLA in healthy donors. Study context: HLA-typed donors were the source of about 85 million unique TCRs, which an early data release held. Study results and caveats: More clonal expansion characterized HLA-associated TCR beta chains than equally common others in a later analysis.

Healthy bone marrow donors made up the donors. The chain combines TRBV5-1 with TRBJ2-1; 9 bases are a match to TRBD2. Sequenced sample: PBMCs. The receptor was isolated from a female donor in good health and CMV-seropositive. CDR3: CASSLERGDYNEQFF. The CDR3 nucleotides are TGCGCCAGCAGTCTCGAGCGGGGGGACTACAATGAGCAGTTCTTC.